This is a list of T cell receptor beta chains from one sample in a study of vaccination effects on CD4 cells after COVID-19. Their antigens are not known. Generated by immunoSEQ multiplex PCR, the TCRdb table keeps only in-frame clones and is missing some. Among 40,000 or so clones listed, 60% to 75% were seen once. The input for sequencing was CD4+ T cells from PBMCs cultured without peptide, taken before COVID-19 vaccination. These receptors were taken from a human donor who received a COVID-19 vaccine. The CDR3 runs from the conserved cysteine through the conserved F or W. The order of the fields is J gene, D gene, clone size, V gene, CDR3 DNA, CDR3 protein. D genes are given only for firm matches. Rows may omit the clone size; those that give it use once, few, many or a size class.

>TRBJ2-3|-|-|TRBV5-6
TGTGCCAGCAGCAGGAACGGGGCCGCGAGAGATACGCAGTATTTT
CASSRNGAARDTQYF
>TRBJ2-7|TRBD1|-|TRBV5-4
TGTGCCAGCAGCTTGTTTTTCGGGACAGGGAGGGTCGAGCAGTACTTC
CASSLFFGTGRVEQYF
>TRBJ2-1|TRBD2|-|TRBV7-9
TGTGCCAGCAGCTCCGGGACTAGCGGGAGGGGCGACAATGAGCAGTTCTTC
CASSSGTSGRGDNEQFF
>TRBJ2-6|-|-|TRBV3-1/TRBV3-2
TGTGCCAGCAGCCAAGATAAGACCACAGGGAAGGGGGCCAACGTCCTGACTTTC
CASSQDKTTGKGANVLTF
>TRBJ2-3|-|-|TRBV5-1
TGCGCCAGCAGCTTGGTGGGGGAAACTGCGCAGTATTTT
CASSLVGETAQYF
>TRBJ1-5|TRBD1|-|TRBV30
TGTGCCTGGAGTGACACAGGGGTCGATCAGCCCCAGCATTTT
CAWSDTGVDQPQHF
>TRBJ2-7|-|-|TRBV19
TGTGCCAGTAGTATCATGGCGGGTCTAAAGGGCTACGAGCAGTACTTC
CASSIMAGLKGYEQYF
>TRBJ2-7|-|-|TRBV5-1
TGCGCCAGCAGCTTGAGCGGCTACGAGCAGTACTTC
CASSLSGYEQYF
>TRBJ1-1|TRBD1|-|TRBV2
TGTGCCAGCAGCTATATTGAGGGGGCGGAGGGCGCTTTCTTT
CASSYIEGAEGAFF
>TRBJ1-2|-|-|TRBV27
TGTGCCAGCAGCCTCCCCGGTGGGAGGGGCTACACCTTC
CASSLPGGRGYTF
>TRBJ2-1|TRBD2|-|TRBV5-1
TGCGCCAGCAGCTTGGGGTCTGCGGGGGGGACCAATGAGCAGTTCTTC
CASSLGSAGGTNEQFF
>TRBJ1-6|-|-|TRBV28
TGTGCCAGCAGTTTATTGGGAGATTCACCCCTCCACTTT
CASSLLGDSPLHF
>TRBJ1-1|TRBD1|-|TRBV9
TGTGCCAGCAGCGTAACCCCGACAGGGGGCAACACTGAAGCTTTCTTT
CASSVTPTGGNTEAFF
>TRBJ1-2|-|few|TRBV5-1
TGCGCCAGCAGCACCCGGGCGCTGGATGGCTACACCTTC
CASSTRALDGYTF
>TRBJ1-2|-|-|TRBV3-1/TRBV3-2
TGTGCCAGCAGCCCGGGTGGCAGACAGGGCTACACCTTC
CASSPGGRQGYTF
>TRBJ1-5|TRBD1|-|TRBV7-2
TGTGCCAGCAGCTTGTCCGGGACAGGGGGCGCGAGCAATCAGCCCCAGCATTTT
CASSLSGTGGASNQPQHF
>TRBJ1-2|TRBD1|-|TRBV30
TGTGCCTGGAGTCTTGGACAGGGGAGCTATGGCTACACCTTC
CAWSLGQGSYGYTF
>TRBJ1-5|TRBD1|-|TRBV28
TGTGCCAGCAGCCCACCCACCGGGACAGGCAACTATCAGCCCCAGCATTTT
CASSPPTGTGNYQPQHF
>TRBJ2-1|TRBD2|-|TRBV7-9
TGTGCCAGCAGCCTTAACCTTAGACTAGCTGGGGAACAGTTCTTC
CASSLNLRLAGEQFF
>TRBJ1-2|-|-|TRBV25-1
TGTGCCAGCAGTGAAGGGTTGGGCTACACCTTC
CASSEGLGYTF
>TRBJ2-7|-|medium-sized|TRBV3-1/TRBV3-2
TGTGCCAGCAGCCAACTCGGTTGGGAGCAGTACTTC
CASSQLGWEQYF
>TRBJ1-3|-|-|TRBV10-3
TGTGCCTCTACCTGGAATGGAAACACCATATATTTT
CASTWNGNTIYF